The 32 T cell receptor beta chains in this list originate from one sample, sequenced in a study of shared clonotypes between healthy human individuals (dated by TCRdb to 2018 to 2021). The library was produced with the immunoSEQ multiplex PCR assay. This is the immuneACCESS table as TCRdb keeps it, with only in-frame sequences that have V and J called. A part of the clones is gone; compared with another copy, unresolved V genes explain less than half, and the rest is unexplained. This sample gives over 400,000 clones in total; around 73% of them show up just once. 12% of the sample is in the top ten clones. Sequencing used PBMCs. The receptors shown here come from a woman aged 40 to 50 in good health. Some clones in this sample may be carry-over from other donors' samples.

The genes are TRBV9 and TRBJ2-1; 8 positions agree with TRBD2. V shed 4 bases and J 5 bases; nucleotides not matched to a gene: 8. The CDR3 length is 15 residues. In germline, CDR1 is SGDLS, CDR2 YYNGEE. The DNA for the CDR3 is TGTGCCAGCAGCTCCAGCGGGAGTGGAAACAATGAGCAGTTCTTC. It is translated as CASSSSGSGNNEQFF.

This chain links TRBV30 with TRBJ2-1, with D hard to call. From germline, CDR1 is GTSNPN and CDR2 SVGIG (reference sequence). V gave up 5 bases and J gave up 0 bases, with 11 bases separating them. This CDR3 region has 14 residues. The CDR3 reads CAWADSSSYNEQFF. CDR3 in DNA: TGTGCCTGGGCCGACTCGAGCTCCTACAATGAGCAGTTCTTC.

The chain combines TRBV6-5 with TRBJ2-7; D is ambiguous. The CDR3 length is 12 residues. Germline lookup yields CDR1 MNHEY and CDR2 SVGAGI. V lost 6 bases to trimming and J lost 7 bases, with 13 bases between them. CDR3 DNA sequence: TGTGCCAGCAGCTCCACGGTCGGGGAGCAGTACTTC. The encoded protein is CASSSTVGEQYF.

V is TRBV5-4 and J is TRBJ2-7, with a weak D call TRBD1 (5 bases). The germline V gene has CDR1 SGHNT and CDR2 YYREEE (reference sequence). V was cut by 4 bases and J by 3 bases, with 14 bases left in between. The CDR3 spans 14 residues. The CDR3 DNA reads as TGTGCCAGCAGCACTAAGGGGCACCTCTACGAGCAGTACTTC. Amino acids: CASSTKGHLYEQYF.

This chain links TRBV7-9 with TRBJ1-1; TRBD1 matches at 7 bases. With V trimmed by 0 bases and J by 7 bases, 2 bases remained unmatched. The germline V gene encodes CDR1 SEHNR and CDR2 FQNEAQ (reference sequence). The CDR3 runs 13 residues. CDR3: CASSLAGQIEAFF. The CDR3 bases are TGTGCCAGCAGCTTAGCGGGACAGATTGAAGCTTTCTTT.

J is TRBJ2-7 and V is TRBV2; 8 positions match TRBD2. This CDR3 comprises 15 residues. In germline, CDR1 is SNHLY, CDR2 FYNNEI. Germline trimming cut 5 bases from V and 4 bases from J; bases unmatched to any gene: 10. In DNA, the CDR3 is TGTGCCAGCAGTCGGGTAACTAGCGGCTCTTACGAGCAGTACTTC. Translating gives CASSRVTSGSYEQYF.

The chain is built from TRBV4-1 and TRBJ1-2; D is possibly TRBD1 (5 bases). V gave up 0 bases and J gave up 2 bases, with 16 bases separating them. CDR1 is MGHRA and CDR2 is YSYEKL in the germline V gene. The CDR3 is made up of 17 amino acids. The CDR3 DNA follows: TGCGCCAGCAGCCAAGATAGGCAGGGCCAATTGAACTATGGCTACACCTTC. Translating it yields CASSQDRQGQLNYGYTF.

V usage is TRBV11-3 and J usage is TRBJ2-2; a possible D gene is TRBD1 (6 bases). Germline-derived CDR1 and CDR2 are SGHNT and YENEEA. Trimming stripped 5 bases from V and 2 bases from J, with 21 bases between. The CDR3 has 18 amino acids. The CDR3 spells CASSGSGIGQYNTGELFF. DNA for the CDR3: TGTGCCAGCAGCGGTTCGGGAATAGGACAGTATAACACCGGGGAGCTGTTTTTT.

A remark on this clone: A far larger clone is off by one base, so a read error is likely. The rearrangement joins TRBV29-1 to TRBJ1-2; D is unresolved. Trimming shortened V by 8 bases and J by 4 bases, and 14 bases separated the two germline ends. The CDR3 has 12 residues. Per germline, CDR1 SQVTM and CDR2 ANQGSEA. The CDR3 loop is CSLEMVPYGYTF. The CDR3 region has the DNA TGCAGCCTCGAAATGGTCCCCTATGGCTACACCTTC. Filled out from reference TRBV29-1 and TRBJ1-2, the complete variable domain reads SAVISQKPSRDICQRGTSLTIQCQVDSQVTMMFWYRQQPGQSLTLIATANQGSEATYESGFVIDKFPISRPNLTFSTLTVSNMSPEDSSIYLCSLEMVPYGYTFGSGTRLTVV.

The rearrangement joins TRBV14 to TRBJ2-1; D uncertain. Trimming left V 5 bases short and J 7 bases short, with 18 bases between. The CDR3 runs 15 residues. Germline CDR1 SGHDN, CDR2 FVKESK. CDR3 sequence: CASSSRGPQWNEQFF. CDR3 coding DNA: TGTGCCAGCAGCTCCCGCGGACCCCAGTGGAATGAGCAGTTCTTC.

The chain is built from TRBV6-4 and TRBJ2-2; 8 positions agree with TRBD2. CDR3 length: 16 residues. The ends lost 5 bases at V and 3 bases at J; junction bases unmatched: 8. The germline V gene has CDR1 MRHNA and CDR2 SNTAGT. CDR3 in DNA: TGTGCCAGCAGTTCGGGGCGGGAGGCCGACACCGGGGAGCTGTTTTTT. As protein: CASSSGREADTGELFF.

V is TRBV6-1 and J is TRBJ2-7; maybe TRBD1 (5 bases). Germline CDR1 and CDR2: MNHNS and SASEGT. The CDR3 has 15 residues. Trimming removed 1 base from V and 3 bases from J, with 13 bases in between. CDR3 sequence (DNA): TGTGCCAGCAGTGAAGTAAGAAGGGGCGTCTACGAGCAGTACTTC. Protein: CASSEVRRGVYEQYF.

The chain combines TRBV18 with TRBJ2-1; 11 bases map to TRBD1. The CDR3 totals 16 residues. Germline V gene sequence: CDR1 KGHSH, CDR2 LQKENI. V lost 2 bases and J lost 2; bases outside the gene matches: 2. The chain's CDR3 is CASSPGQGATYNEQFF. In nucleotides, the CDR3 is TGTGCCAGCTCACCAGGACAGGGGGCCACCTACAATGAGCAGTTCTTC.

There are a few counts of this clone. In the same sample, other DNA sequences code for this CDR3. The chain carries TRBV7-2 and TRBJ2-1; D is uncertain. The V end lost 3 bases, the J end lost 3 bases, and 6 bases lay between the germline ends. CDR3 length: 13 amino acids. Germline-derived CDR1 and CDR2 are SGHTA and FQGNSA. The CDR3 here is CASSFSRYNEQFF. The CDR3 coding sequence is TGTGCCAGCAGCTTCAGCCGCTACAATGAGCAGTTCTTC.

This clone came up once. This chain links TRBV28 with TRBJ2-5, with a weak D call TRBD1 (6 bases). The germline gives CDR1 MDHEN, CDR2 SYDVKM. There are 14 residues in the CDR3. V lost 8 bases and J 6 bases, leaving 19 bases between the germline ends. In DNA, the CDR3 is TGTGCCAGCTGCTCCGGCAGGGGTAGACAGACCCAGTACTTC. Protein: CASCSGRGRQTQYF.

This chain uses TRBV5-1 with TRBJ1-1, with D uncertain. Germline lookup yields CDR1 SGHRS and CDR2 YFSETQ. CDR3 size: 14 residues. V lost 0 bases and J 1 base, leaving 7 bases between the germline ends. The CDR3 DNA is TGCGCCAGCAGCTTGGAAGTTACGAACACTGAAGCTTTCTTT. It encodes CASSLEVTNTEAFF. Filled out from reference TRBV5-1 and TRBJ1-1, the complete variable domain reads KAGVTQTPRYLIKTRGQQVTLSCSPISGHRSVSWYQQTPGQGLQFLFEYFSETQRNKGNFPGRFSGRQFSNSRSEMNVSTLELGDSALYLCASSLEVTNTEAFFGQGTRLTVV.

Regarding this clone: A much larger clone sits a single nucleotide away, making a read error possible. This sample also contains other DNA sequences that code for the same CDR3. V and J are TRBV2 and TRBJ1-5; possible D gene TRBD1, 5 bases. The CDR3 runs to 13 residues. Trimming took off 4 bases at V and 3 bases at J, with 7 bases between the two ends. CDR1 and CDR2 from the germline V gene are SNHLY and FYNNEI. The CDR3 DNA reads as TGTGCCAGCAGTGGACAGTCCAATCAGCCCCAGCATTTT. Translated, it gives CASSGQSNQPQHF.

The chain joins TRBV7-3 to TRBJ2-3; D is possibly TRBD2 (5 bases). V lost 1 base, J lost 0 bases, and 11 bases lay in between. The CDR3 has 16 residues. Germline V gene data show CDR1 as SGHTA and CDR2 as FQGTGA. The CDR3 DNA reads TGTGCCAGCAGCTTAAGTCGGGCGGGCAGCACAGATACGCAGTATTTT. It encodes CASSLSRAGSTDTQYF.

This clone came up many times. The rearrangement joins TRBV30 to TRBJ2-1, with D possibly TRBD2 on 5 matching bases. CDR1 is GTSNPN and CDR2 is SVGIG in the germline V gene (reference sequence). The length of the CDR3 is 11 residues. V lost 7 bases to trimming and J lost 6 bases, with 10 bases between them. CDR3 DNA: TGTGCCTACAAGAGGGCCAATGAGCAGTTCTTC. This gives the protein CAYKRANEQFF.

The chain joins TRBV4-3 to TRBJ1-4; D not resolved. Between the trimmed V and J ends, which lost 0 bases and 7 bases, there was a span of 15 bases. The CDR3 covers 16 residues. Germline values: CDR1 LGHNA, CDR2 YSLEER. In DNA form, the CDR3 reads TGCGCCAGCAGCCAAGACGGGGTTCTACTATTTGAAAAACTGTTTTTT. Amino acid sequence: CASSQDGVLLFEKLFF.

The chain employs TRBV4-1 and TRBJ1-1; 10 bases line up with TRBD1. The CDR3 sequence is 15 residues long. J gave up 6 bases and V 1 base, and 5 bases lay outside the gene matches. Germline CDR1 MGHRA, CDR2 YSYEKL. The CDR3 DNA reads TGCGCCAGCAGCCAAGTGGGACAGGGGCTCGCTGAAGCTTTCTTT. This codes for CASSQVGQGLAEAFF.

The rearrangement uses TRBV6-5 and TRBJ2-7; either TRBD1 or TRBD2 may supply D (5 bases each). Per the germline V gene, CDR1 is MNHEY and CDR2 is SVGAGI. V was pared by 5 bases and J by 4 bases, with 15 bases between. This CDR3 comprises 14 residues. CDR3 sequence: CASSDRDRRYEQYF. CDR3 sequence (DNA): TGTGCCAGCAGTGACCGGGACCGGAGATACGAGCAGTACTTC.

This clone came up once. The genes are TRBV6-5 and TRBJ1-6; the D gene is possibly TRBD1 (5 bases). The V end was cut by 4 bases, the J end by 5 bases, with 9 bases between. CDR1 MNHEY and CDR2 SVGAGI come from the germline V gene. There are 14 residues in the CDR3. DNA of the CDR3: TGTGCCAGCAGTTCCAGGGCGGATAATTCACCCCTCCACTTT. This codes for CASSSRADNSPLHF.

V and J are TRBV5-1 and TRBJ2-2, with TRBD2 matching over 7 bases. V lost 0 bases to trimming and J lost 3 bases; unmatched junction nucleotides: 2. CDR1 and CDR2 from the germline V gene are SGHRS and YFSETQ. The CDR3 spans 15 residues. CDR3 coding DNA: TGCGCCAGCAGCTTGGAGGCGGGAGACACCGGGGAGCTGTTTTTT. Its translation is CASSLEAGDTGELFF.

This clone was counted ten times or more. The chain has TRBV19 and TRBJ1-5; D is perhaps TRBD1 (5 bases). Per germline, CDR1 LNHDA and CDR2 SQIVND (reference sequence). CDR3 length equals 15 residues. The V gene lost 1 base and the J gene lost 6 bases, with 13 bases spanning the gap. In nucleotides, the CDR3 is TGTGCCAGTAGTATAGTTGGGTGGGGGGTTCAGCCCCAGCATTTT. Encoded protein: CASSIVGWGVQPQHF.

DNA for the CDR3: TGTGCCAGCAGCTTGGTTGCAGCCTCCTACGAGCAGTACTTC. Translating it yields CASSLVAASYEQYF. This chain links TRBV5-6 with TRBJ2-7; D unresolved. The V gene lost 0 bases and the J gene lost 0 bases, with 7 bases spanning the gap. The germline CDR1 and CDR2 sequences are SGHDT and YYEEEE. The CDR3 loop spans 14 amino acids.

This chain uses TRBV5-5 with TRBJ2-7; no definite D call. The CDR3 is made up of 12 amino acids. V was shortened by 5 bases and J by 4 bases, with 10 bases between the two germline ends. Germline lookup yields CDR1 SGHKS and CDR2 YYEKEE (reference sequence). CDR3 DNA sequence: TGTGCCAGCAGTTCGACAACTTACGAGCAGTACTTC. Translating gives CASSSTTYEQYF.

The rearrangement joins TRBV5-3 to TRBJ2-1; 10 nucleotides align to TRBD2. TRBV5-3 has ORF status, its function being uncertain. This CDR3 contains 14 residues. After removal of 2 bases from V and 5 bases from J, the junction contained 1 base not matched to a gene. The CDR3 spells CARSLAGGNNEQFF. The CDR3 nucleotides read TGTGCCAGAAGCTTAGCGGGAGGGAACAATGAGCAGTTCTTC.

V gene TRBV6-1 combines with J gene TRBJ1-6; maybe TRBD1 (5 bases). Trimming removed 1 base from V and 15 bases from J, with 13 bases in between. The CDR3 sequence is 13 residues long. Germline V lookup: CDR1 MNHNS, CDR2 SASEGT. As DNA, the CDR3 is TGTGCCAGCAGTGAAGTGGGGCAGCTTTACCTCCACTTT. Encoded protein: CASSEVGQLYLHF.

The CDR3 loop reads CASRLGQGIGEQYF. Written as DNA, the CDR3 is TGTGCCAGCAGACTAGGACAGGGGATAGGTGAGCAGTACTTC. V and J are TRBV27 and TRBJ2-7, with TRBD1 matching 9 bases. V dropped 6 bases and J dropped 7; count of bases not matched to a gene: 10. CDR1 is MNHEY and CDR2 is SMNVEV in the germline V gene (reference sequence). The CDR3 runs 14 residues.

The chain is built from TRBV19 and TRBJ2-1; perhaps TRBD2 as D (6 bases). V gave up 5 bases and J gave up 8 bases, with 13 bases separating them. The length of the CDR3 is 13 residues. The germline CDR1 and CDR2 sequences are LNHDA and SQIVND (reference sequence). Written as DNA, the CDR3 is TGTGCCAGTAGTCGGCGGGAAGGTGATGAGCAGTTCTTC. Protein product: CASSRREGDEQFF.

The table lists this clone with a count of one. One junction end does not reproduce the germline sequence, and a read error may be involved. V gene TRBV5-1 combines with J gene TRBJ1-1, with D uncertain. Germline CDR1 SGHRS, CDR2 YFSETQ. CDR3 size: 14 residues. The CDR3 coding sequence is TGCGCCAGCAGCTTGGACTCGACGAACGCTGAGGCTTTCTTT. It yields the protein CASSLDSTNAEAFF.